The clone carrying this TCR beta chain turned up a few times. As yet, its antigen is unknown. This sample was included in a study of T cells after yellow fever vaccination. General study results and limits: Although most clonotypes did not, a small share appeared in both CD4 and CD8 compartments. Post-booster reappearance was seen for most primary-vaccination clones (roughly 97% CD4, around 91% CD8).

V was pared by 0 bases and J by 8 bases, with 14 bases between. Germline V gene lookup returns CDR1 SGDLS and CDR2 YYNGEE. This CDR3 is built from 15 residues. Using its own MiXCR run on the 5' RACE reads, TCRdb lists one record per CDR3 protein. The repertoire holds 300,000 to 350,000 distinct CDR3 sequences, 7% to 10% seen once, with under 20% in the top ten. This sequence was found in a man aged 18 to 35 who received the YFV17D yellow fever vaccine. This rearrangement joins TRBV9 to TRBJ1-4; no clear D gene. The sequencing here drew on PBMCs, taken roughly seven weeks after the first yellow fever vaccination. CDR3 in amino acids: CASSVGVSGGEKLFF. The CDR3 coding sequence is TGTGCCAGCAGCGTAGGGGTTTCGGGCGGGGAAAAACTGTTTTTT.